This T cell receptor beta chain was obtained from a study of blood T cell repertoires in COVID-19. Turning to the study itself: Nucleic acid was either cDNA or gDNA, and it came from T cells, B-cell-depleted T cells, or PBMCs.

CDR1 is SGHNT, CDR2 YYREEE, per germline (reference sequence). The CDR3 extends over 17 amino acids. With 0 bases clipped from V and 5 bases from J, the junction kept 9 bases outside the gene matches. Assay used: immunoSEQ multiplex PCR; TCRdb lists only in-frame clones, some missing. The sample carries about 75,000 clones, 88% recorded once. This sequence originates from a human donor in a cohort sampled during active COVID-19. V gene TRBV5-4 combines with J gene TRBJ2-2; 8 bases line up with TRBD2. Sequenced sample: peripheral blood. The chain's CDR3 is CASSLDPGRAGTGELFF. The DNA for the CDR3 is TGTGCCAGCAGCTTGGATCCCGGGAGGGCCGGAACCGGGGAGCTGTTTTTT.